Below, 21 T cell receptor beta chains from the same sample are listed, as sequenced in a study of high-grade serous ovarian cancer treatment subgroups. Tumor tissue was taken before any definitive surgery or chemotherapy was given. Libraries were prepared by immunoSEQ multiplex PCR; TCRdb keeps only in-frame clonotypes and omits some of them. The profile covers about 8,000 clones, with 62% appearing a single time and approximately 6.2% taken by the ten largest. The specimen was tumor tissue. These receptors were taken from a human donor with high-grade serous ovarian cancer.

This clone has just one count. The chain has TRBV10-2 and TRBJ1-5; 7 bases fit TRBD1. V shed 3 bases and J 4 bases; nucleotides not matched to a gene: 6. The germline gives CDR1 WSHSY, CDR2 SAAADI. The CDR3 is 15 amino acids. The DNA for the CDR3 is TGCGCCAGCAGTGACATACAGGGGACGAATCAGCCCCAGCATTTT. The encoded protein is CASSDIQGTNQPQHF.

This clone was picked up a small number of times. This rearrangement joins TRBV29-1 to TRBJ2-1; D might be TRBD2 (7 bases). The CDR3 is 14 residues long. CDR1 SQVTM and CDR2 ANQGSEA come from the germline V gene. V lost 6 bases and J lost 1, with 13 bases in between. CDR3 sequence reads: CSVGGALSYNEQFF. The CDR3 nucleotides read TGCAGCGTGGGGGGGGCACTTTCCTACAATGAGCAGTTCTTC.

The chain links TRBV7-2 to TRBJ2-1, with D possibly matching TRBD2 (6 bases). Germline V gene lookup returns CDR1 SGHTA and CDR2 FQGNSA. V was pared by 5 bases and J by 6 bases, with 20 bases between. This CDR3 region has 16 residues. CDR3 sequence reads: CASSLKGTLFSNEQFF. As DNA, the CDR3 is TGTGCCAGCAGCCTAAAAGGGACTTTATTCTCCAATGAGCAGTTCTTC.

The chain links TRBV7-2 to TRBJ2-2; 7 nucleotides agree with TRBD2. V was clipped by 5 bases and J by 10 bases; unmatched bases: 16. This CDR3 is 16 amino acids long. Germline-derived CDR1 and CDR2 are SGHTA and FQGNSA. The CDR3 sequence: CASSPATAAGGKELFF. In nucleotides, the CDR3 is TGTGCCAGCAGCCCAGCGACAGCGGCCGGGGGGAAGGAGCTGTTTTTT.

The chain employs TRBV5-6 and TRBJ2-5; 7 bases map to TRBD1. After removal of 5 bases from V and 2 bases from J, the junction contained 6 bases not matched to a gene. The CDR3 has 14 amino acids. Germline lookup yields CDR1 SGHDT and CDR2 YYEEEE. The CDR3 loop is CASSYRDRQETQYF. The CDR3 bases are TGTGCCAGCAGTTACCGGGACAGACAAGAGACCCAGTACTTC.

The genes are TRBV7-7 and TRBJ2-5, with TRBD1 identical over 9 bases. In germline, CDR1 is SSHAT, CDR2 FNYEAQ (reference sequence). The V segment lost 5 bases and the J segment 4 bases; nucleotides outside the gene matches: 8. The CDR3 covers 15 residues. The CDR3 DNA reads TGTGCCAGCAGCACTCGGGACAGGGTGGGAGAGACCCAGTACTTC. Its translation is CASSTRDRVGETQYF.

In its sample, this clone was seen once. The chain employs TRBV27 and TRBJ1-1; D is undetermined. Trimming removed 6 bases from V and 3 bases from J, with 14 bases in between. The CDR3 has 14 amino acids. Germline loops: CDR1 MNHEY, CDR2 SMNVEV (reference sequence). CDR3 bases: TGTGCCAGCAGCACGAGACGGGCAGACACTGAAGCTTTCTTT. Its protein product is CASSTRRADTEAFF.

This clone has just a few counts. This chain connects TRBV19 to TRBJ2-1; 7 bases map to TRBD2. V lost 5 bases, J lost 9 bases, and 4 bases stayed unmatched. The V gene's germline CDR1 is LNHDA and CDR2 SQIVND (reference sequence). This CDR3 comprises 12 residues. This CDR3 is CASSRGGREQFF. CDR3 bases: TGTGCCAGTAGTCGGGGAGGGCGTGAGCAGTTCTTC.

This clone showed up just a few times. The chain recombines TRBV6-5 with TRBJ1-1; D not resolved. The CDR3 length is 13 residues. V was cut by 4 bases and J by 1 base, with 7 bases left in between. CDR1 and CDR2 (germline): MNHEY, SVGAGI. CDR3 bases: TGTGCCAGCAGTTTATGGGGGAACACTGAAGCTTTCTTT. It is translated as CASSLWGNTEAFF.

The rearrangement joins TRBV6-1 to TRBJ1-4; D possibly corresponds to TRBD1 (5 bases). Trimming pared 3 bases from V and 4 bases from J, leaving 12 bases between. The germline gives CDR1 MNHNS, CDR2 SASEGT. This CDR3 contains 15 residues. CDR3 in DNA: TGTGCCAGCAGTGAGATGGGACTTGTTAATGAAAAACTGTTTTTT. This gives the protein CASSEMGLVNEKLFF.

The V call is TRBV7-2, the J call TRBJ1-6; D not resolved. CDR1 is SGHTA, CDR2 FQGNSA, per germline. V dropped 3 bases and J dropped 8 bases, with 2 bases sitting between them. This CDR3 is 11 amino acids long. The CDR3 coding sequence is TGTGCCAGCAGCTTTTATTCACCCCTCCACTTT. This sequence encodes CASSFYSPLHF.

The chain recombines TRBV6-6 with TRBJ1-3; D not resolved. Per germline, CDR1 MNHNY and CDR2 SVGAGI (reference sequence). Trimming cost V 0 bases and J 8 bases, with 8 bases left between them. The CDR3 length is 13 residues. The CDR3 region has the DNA TGTGCCAGCAGTTACTCGACGCGGTACACCATATATTTT. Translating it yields CASSYSTRYTIYF.

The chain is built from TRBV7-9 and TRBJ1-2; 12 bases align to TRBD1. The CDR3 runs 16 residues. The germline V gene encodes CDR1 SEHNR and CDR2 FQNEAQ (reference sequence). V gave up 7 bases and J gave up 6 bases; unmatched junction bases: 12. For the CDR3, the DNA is TGTGCCAGCATTAGTACGCCGGGACAGGGGGCGAATGGCTACACCTTC. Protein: CASISTPGQGANGYTF.

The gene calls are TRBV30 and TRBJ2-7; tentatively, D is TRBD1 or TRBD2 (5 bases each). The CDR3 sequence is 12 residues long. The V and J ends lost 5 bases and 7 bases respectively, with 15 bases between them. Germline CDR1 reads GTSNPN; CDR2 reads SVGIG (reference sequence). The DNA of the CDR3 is TGTGCCTGGGGGACCACCTCGCTGGAGCAGTACTTC. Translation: CAWGTTSLEQYF. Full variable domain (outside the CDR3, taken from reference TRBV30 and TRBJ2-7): SQTIHQWPATLVQPVGSPLSLECTVEGTSNPNLYWYRQAAGRGLQLLFYSVGIGQISSEVPQNLSASRPQDRQFILSSKKLLLSDSGFYLCAWGTTSLEQYFGPGTRLTVT.

CDR3 loop: CASSTRWETETQYF. CDR3 sequence (DNA): TGTGCCAGCAGCACGAGGTGGGAAACGGAGACCCAGTACTTC. The gene calls are TRBV7-8 and TRBJ2-5; no clear D gene. Trimming shortened V by 5 bases and J by 5 bases, and 15 bases separated the two germline ends. The CDR3 consists of 14 residues. Germline V lookup: CDR1 SGHVS, CDR2 FQNEAQ.

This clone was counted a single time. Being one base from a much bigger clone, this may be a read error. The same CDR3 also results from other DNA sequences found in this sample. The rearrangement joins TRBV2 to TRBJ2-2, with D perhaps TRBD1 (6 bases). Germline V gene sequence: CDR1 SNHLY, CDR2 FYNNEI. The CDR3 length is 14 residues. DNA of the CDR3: TGTGCCAGCAGGGACAGACCGAACACCGGGGAGCTATTTTTT. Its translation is CASRDRPNTGELFF.

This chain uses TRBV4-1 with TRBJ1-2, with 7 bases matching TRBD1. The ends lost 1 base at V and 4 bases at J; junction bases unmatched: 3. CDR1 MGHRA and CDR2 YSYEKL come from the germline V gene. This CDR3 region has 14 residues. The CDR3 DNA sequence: TGCGCCAGCAGCCAAGGGGGACAGCCCTATGGCTACACCTTC. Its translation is CASSQGGQPYGYTF.

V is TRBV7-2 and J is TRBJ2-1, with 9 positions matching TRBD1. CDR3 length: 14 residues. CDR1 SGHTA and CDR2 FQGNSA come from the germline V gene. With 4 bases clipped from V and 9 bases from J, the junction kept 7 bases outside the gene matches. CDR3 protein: CASSSGTGIGEQFF. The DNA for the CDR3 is TGTGCCAGCAGCTCCGGGACAGGGATCGGTGAGCAGTTCTTC. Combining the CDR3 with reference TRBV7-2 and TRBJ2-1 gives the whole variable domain GAGVSQSPSNKVTEKGKDVELRCDPISGHTALYWYRQSLGQGLEFLIYFQGNSAPDKSGLPSDRFSAERTGGSVSTLTIQRTQQEDSAVYLCASSSGTGIGEQFFGPGTRLTVL.

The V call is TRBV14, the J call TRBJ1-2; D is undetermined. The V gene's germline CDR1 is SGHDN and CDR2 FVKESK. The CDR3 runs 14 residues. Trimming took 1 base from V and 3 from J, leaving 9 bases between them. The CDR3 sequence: CASSQVGFYYGYTF. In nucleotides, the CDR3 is TGTGCCAGCAGCCAAGTGGGGTTTTACTATGGCTACACCTTC. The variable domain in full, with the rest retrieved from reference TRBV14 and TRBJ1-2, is EAGVTQFPSHSVIEKGQTVTLRCDPISGHDNLYWYRRVMGKEIKFLLHFVKESKQDESGMPNNRFLAERTGGTYSTLKVQPAELEDSGVYFCASSQVGFYYGYTFGSGTRLTVV.

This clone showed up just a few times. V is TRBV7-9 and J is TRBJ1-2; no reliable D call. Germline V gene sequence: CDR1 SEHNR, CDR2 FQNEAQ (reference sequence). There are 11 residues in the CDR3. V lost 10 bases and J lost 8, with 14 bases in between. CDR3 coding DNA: TGTGCCACTTCCGGTCCCGTCGGCTACACCTTC. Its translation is CATSGPVGYTF.

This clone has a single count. This CDR3 is CASSLRLANTGELFF. The CDR3 DNA is TGTGCCAGCAGCTTGCGACTAGCGAACACCGGGGAGCTGTTTTTT. The V call is TRBV5-5, the J call TRBJ2-2; TRBD2 is a possible D gene (6 bases). V was cut by 1 base and J by 0 bases, with 7 bases left in between. This CDR3 is built from 15 residues. Germline V gene data show CDR1 as SGHKS and CDR2 as YYEKEE (reference sequence).